This TCR beta chain was recorded in a study of graft-versus-host responses after intestinal transplantation. The wider study: Grafts that recipients had were multivisceral, liver-intestinal, or isolated intestinal transplants. Study observations and caveats: Recipient bone marrow held GvH clones, some seen earlier in ileum or blood.

With respect to this clone: Its antigen is not identified. Relative to the germline gene, one junction end is altered; a read error may explain this.

Method: immunoSEQ multiplex PCR; TCRdb's copy keeps in-frame clones and lacks some. In the table there are about 86,000 clones, about 87% of which are singletons. Germline CDR1 and CDR2: SGDLS and YYNGEE. This CDR3 is 17 amino acids long. The sequencing used unstimulated CD4+ T cells sorted from spleen or lymph node cells, collected before transplant. The chain employs TRBV9 and TRBJ2-3, with 7 bases that match TRBD2. The TCR was taken from a human donor who was the organ donor for an intestinal transplant. CDR3 bases: TGTGCCAGCAGCGGGGGGTATAGGGCTAGCGGCACGGATACGCAGTATTTT. It specifies CASSGGYRASGTDTQYF. Variable domain in full (rest from reference TRBV9 and TRBJ2-3): DSGVTQTPKHLITATGQRVTLRCSPRSGDLSVYWYQQSLDQGLQFLIQYYNGEERAKGNILERFSAQQFPDLHSELNLSSLELGDSALYFCASSGGYRASGTDTQYFGPGTRLTVL.